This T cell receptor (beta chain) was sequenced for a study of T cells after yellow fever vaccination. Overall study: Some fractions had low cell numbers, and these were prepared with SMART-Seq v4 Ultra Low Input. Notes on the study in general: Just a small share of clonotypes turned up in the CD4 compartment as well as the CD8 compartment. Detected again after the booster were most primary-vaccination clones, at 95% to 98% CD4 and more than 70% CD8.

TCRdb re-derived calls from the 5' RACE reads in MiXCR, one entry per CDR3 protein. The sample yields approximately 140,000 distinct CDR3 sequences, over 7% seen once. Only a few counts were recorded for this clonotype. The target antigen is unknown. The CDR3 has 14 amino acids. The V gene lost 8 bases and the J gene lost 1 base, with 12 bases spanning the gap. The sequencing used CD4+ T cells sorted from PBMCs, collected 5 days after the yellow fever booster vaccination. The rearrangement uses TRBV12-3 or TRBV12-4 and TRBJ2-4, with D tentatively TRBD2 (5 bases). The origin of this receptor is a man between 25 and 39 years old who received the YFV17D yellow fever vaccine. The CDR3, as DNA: TGTGCCAGCTCGTGGGAGCCGGCCAAAAACATTCAGTACTTC. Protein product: CASSWEPAKNIQYF.